This TCR beta chain emerged from a study of cytomegalovirus exposure and HLA in healthy donors. With regard to this clone: Its antigen is undetermined.

Study-level results: Analyses of presence/absence relied on an assumption of roughly uniform sequencing depth across donors.

The CDR3 covers 13 residues. The V gene end was trimmed by 0 bases and the J gene end by 7 bases; junction bases not matched to a gene: 3. The V gene's germline CDR1 is SGHRS and CDR2 YFSETQ. The PCR employed 60 Vbeta primers together with 13 Jbeta primers. Some clones are missing from TCRdb's copy, which holds only in-frame ones; the method was immunoSEQ multiplex PCR. The data show over 95,000 clones, over 65% seen once. The chain couples TRBV5-1 to TRBJ1-1, with TRBD1 matching over 7 bases. This receptor was taken from a woman between 18 and 29 years old in good health and CMV-seronegative. Sequenced sample: PBMCs. DNA for the CDR3: TGCGCCAGCAGCTTGGGACAGGGTGTTGAAGCTTTCTTT. It encodes CASSLGQGVEAFF.